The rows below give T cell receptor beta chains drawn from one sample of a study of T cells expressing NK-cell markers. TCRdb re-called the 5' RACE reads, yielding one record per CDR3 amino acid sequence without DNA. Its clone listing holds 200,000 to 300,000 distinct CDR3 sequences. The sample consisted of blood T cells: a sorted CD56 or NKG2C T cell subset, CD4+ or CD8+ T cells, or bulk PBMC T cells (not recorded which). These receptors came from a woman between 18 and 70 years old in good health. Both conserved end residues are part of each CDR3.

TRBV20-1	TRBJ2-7	CSARDAGLAGVRSTYEQYF
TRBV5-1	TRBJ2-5	CASSYSRQGGRETQYF
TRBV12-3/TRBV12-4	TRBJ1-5	CASSSQGASNQPQHF
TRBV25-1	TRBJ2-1	CASSDPRPGLAGSEQFF
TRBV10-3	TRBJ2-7	CAISEMTGGEQYF
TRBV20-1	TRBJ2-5	CSARAAGDRETQYF
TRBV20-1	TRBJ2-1	CSAKRDVYNEQFF
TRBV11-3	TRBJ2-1	CASSYRGGDTEQFF
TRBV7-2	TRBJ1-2	CASSLYGGDGYTF
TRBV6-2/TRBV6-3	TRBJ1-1	CASSDDGYTEAFF
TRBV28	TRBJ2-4	CASSLKERGAKNIQYF
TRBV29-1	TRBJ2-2	CSILAKRAGELFF
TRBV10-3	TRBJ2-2	CAISERELNTGELFF
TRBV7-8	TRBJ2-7	CASSLGVRDTSYEQYF
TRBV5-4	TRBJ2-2	CASSSGPDRVRTGELFF
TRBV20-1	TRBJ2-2	CSARDSAGRPNTGELFF
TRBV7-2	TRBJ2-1	CASSGGVMEQFF
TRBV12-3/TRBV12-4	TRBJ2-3	CASSFVDSTDTQYF
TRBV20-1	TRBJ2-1	CSARVAGGTYNEQFF
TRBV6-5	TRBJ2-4	CASSYGVYSKNIQYF
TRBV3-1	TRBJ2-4	CASSPRTGLNIQYF
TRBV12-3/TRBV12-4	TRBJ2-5	CASSSTGMRQETQYF
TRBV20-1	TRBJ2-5	CSAIGPLRGTQYF
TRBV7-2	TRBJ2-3	CASSQGAGGDTQYF
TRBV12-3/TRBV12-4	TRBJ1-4	CASSFYWSGEREKLFF
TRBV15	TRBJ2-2	CATSRSDTGELFF
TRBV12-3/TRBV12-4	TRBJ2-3	CASRRTSAGTDTQYF
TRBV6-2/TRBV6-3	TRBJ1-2	CASSLSGTDGYTF
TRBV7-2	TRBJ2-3	CASTRTGGADTQYF
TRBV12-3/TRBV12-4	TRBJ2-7	CASSRSGSGIYEQYF
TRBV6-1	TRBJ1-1	CASSKNRGNTEAFF